These T cell receptor beta chains were read from a single sample in a study. TCRdb ran MiXCR on the 5' RACE reads and lists one entry per CDR3 protein. The sample carries approximately 60,000 distinct CDR3 sequences, less than 30% recorded once. The sample taken for sequencing was tumor-infiltrating Tregs sorted from the breast tumor. The receptors shown here come from a female donor with breast cancer. Each CDR3 is given with its conserved first and last residue.

j_call: TRBJ2-1; v_call: TRBV12-3/TRBV12-4; cdr3_aa: CASIPGSSSYNEQFF
j_call: TRBJ2-1; v_call: TRBV7-2; cdr3_aa: CASSLGWTSAIRNEQFF
j_call: TRBJ2-4; v_call: TRBV21-1; cdr3_aa: CASSTRTGPLAKNIQYF
j_call: TRBJ1-1; v_call: TRBV6-5; cdr3_aa: CASSYQADRTTEAFF
j_call: TRBJ2-7; v_call: TRBV6-1; cdr3_aa: CASTQPGLLPDEQYF
j_call: TRBJ2-1; v_call: TRBV12-3/TRBV12-4; cdr3_aa: CASTFVRGEGSNEQFF
j_call: TRBJ2-5; v_call: TRBV24-1; cdr3_aa: CATSDSPGQETQYF
j_call: TRBJ2-2; v_call: TRBV27; cdr3_aa: CASSTAGELFF
j_call: TRBJ1-1; v_call: TRBV6-6; cdr3_aa: CASSYEGNTEAFF
j_call: TRBJ2-3; v_call: TRBV5-1; cdr3_aa: CASSLNGRTSTDTQYF
j_call: TRBJ1-2; v_call: TRBV7-3; cdr3_aa: CASSQGGPYGYTF
j_call: TRBJ2-3; v_call: TRBV20-1; cdr3_aa: CSARTPYKGARTDTQYF
j_call: TRBJ2-3; v_call: TRBV7-2; cdr3_aa: CASSGQPFGTQYF
j_call: TRBJ2-5; v_call: TRBV10-3; cdr3_aa: CAISADRQETQYF
j_call: TRBJ2-1; v_call: TRBV4-1; cdr3_aa: CASSHTAGQGVNEQFF
j_call: TRBJ1-5; v_call: TRBV12-3/TRBV12-4; cdr3_aa: CASSLTRVDKGYNQPQHF
j_call: TRBJ1-3; v_call: TRBV4-1; cdr3_aa: CASSQGPGSADTIYF
j_call: TRBJ2-3; v_call: TRBV7-3; cdr3_aa: CASSSPGTGGTDTQYF
j_call: TRBJ1-1; v_call: TRBV6-5; cdr3_aa: CASSQRQLSTEAFF
j_call: TRBJ2-5; v_call: TRBV25-1; cdr3_aa: CASSGKSQGGRETQYF
j_call: TRBJ1-2; v_call: TRBV4-2; cdr3_aa: CASSQPEPSGAGYTF
j_call: TRBJ1-1; v_call: TRBV4-1; cdr3_aa: CASSLQGYDTEAFF
j_call: TRBJ1-1; v_call: TRBV7-3; cdr3_aa: CASSLGHANTEAFF
j_call: TRBJ2-6; v_call: TRBV12-3/TRBV12-4; cdr3_aa: CASSKHGTSGANVLTF
j_call: TRBJ1-6; v_call: TRBV5-1; cdr3_aa: CASSFAGTGNSPLHF